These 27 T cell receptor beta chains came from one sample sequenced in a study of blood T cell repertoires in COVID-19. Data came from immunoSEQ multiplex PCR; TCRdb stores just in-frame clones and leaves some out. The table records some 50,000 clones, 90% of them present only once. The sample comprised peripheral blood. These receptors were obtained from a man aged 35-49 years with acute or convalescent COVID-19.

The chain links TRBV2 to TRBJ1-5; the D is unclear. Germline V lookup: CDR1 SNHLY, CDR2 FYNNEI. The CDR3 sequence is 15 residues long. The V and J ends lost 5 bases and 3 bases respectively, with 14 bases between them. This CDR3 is CASSPSDGNNQPQHF. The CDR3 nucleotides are TGTGCCAGCAGTCCGTCCGACGGGAACAATCAGCCCCAGCATTTT. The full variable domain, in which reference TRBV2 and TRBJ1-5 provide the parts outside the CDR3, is EPEVTQTPSHQVTQMGQEVILRCVPISNHLYFYWYRQILGQKVEFLVSFYNNEISEKSEIFDDQFSVERPDGSNFTLKIRSTKLEDSAMYFCASSPSDGNNQPQHFGDGTRLSIL.

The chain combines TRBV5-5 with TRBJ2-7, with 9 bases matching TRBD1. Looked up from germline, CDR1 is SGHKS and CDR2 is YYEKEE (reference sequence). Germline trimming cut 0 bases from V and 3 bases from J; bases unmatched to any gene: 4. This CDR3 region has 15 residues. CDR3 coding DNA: TGTGCCAGCAGCTTGGGGCCGGGACAGGGCTACGAGCAGTACTTC. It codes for CASSLGPGQGYEQYF.

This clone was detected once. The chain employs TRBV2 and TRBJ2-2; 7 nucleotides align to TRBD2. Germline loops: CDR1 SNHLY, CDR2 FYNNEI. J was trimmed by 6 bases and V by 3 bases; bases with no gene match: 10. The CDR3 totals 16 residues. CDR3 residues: CASSENWVAGAGELFF. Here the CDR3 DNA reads TGTGCCAGCAGTGAGAATTGGGTGGCGGGAGCCGGGGAGCTGTTTTTT.

CDR3 residues: CASSIGLLAGVRDTQYF. CDR3 coding DNA: TGTGCCAGTAGTATTGGACTACTAGCGGGAGTAAGAGATACGCAGTATTTT. The rearrangement uses TRBV19 and TRBJ2-3; 11 bases are shared with TRBD2. The junction had 10 bases not matched to a gene; V was cut back by 3 bases and J by 5 bases. Germline CDR1 and CDR2: LNHDA and SQIVND (reference sequence). The CDR3 totals 17 residues.

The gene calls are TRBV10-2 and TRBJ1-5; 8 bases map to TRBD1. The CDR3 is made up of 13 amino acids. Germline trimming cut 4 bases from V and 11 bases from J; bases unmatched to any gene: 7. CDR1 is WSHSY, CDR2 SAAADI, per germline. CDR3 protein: CASSVDRVGSQHF. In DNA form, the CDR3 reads TGCGCCAGCAGTGTGGACAGGGTAGGTTCCCAGCATTTT.

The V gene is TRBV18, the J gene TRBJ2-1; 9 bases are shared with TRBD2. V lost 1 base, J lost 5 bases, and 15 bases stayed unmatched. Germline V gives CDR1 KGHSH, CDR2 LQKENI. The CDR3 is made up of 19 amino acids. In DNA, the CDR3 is TGTGCCAGCTCACCACTTAGCGGGAGTGTTAATCTTCGCCACAATGAGCAGTTCTTC. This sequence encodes CASSPLSGSVNLRHNEQFF. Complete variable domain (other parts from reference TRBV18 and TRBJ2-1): NAGVMQNPRHLVRRRGQEARLRCSPMKGHSHVYWYRQLPEEGLKFMVYLQKENIIDESGMPKERFSAEFPKEGPSILRIQQVVRGDSAAYFCASSPLSGSVNLRHNEQFFGPGTRLTVL.

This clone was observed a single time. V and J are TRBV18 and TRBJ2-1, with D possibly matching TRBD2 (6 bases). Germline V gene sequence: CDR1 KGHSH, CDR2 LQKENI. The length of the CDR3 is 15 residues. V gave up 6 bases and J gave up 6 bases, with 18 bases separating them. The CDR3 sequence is CASSLGGNPVNEQFF. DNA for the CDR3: TGTGCCAGCTCCTTAGGAGGGAACCCTGTCAATGAGCAGTTCTTC.

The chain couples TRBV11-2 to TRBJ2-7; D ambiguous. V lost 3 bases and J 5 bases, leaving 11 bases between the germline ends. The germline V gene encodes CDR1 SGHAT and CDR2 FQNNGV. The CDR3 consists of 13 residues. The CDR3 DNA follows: TGTGCCAGCAGCTTGGGCTACCCGGACGAGCAGTACTTC. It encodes CASSLGYPDEQYF. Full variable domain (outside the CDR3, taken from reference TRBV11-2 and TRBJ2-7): EAGVAQSPRYKIIEKRQSVAFWCNPISGHATLYWYQQILGQGPKLLIQFQNNGVVDDSQLPKDRFSAERLKGVDSTLKIQPAKLEDSAVYLCASSLGYPDEQYFGPGTRLTVT.

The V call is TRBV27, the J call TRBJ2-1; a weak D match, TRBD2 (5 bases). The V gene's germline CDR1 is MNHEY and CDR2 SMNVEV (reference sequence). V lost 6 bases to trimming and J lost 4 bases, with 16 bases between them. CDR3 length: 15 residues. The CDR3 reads CASRSYEGVYNEQFF. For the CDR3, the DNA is TGTGCCAGCAGATCCTACGAGGGAGTTTACAATGAGCAGTTCTTC.

CDR3 in DNA: TGTGCTAGTAACCCGGGACAGGGGGCGTATGAGCAGTTCTTC. Amino acids: CASNPGQGAYEQFF. V usage is TRBV12-5 and J usage is TRBJ2-1; 12 nucleotides line up with TRBD1. Germline V gene data show CDR1 as LGHNT and CDR2 as FRNRAP. With V trimmed by 8 bases and J by 8 bases, 7 bases remained unmatched. The CDR3 sequence is 14 residues long.

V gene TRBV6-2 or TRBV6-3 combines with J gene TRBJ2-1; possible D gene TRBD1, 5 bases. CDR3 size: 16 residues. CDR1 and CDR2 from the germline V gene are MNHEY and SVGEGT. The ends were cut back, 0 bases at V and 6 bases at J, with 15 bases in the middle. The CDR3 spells CASSYSLPQGGNEQFF. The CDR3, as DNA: TGTGCCAGCAGTTACTCGTTACCGCAGGGTGGCAATGAGCAGTTCTTC.

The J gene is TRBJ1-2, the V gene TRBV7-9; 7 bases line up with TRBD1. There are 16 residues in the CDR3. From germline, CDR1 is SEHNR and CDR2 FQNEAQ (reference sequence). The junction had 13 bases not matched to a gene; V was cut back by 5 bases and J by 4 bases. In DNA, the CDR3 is TGTGCCAGCAGCCATGACAGGGATCGCGGAAGCTATGGCTACACCTTC. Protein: CASSHDRDRGSYGYTF.

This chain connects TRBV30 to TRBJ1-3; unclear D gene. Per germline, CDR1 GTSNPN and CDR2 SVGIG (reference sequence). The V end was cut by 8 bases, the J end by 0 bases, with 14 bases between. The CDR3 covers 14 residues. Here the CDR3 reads CAGRRAGSGNTIYF. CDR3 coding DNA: TGTGCCGGTCGGAGGGCGGGCTCTGGAAACACCATATATTTT.

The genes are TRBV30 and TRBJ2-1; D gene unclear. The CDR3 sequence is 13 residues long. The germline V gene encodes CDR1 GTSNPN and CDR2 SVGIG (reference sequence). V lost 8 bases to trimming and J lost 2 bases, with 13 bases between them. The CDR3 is CAGNYEAYNEQFF. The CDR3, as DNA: TGTGCCGGGAACTACGAGGCCTACAATGAGCAGTTCTTC.

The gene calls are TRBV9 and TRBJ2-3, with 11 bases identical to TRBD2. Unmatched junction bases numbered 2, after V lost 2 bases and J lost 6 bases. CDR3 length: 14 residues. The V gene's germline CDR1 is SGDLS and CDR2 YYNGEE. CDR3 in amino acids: CASSVTSGSDTQYF. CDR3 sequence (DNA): TGTGCCAGCAGCGTCACTAGCGGGAGTGATACGCAGTATTTT.

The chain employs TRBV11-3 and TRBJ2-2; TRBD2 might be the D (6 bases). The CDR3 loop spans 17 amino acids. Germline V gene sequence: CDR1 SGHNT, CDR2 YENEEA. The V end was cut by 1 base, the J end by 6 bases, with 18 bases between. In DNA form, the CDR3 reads TGTGCCAGCAGCTTAGCCCAGGGTCTAACGGGGGCCGGGGAGCTGTTTTTT. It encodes CASSLAQGLTGAGELFF.

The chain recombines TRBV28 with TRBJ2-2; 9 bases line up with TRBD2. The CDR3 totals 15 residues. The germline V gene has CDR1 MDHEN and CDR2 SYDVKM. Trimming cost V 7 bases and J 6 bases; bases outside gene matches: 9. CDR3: CASTVRAGGAGELFF. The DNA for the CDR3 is TGTGCCAGCACCGTACGGGCGGGAGGGGCCGGGGAGCTGTTTTTT.

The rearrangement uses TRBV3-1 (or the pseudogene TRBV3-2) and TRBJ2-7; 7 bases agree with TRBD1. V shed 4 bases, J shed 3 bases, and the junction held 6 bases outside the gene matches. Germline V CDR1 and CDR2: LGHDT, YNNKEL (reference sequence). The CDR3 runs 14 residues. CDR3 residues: CASSPADRNYEQYF. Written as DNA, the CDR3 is TGTGCCAGCAGCCCGGCGGACAGGAACTACGAGCAGTACTTC.

CDR3 sequence (DNA): TGTGCCAGCAGTCCAGGGCCTACCCGCACAGATACGCAGTATTTT. Protein product: CASSPGPTRTDTQYF. The chain joins TRBV7-8 to TRBJ2-3; tentatively, D is TRBD1 (5 bases). V was trimmed by 6 bases and J by 1 base, leaving 14 bases between them. From germline, CDR1 is SGHVS and CDR2 FQNEAQ. The CDR3 totals 15 residues.

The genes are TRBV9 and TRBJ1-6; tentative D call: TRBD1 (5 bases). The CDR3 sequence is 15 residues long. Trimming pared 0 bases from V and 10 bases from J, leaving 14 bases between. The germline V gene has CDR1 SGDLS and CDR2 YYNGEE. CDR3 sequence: CASSVAPGEESPLHF. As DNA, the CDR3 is TGTGCCAGCAGCGTAGCCCCGGGGGAAGAGTCACCCCTCCACTTT.

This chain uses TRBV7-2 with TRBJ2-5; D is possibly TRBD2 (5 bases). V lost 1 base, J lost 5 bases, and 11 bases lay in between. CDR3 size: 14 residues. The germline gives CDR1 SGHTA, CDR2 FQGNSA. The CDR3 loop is CASSLGVWEETQYF. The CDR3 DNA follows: TGTGCCAGCAGCTTAGGGGTCTGGGAGGAGACCCAGTACTTC.

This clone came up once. CDR3 sequence (DNA): TGTGCCAGCAGCCCATCCAGGGTTCCCAAAAACATTCAGTACTTC. The encoded protein is CASSPSRVPKNIQYF. The V call is TRBV11-2, the J call TRBJ2-4; maybe TRBD1 (5 bases). Germline values: CDR1 SGHAT, CDR2 FQNNGV. The CDR3 contains 15 residues. V lost 5 bases, J lost 2 bases, and 13 bases lay in between.

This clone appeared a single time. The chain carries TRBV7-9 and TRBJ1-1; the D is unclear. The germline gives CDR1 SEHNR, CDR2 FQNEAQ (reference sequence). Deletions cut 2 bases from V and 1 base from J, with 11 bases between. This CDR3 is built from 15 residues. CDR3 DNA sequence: TGTGCCAGCAGCTTATCATCTACTAAGAACACTGAAGCTTTCTTT. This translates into CASSLSSTKNTEAFF.

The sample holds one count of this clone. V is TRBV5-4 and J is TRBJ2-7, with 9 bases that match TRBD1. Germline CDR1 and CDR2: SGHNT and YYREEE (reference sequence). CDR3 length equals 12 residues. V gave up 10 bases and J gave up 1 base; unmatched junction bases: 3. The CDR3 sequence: CAGGTGSYEQYF. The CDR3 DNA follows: TGTGCCGGCGGGACAGGGTCCTACGAGCAGTACTTC.

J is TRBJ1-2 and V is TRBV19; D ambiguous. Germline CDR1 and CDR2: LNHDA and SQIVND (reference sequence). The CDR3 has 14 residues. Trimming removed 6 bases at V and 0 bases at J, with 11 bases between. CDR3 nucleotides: TGTGCCAGTAGCCCAGCAGGAACTAACTATGGCTACACCTTC. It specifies CASSPAGTNYGYTF.

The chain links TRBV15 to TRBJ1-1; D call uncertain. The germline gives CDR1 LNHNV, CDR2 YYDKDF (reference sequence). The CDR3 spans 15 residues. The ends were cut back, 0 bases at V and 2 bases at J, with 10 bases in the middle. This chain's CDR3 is CATSREGRVNTEAFF. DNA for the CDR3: TGTGCCACCAGCAGAGAGGGCAGAGTAAACACTGAAGCTTTCTTT.

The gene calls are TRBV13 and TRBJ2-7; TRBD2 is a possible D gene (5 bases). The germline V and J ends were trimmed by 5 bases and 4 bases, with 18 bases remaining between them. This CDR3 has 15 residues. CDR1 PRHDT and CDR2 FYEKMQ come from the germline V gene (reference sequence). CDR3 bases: TGTGCCAGCAGCCCGCCGTCCGGGGAGAAATACGAGCAGTACTTC. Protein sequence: CASSPPSGEKYEQYF.